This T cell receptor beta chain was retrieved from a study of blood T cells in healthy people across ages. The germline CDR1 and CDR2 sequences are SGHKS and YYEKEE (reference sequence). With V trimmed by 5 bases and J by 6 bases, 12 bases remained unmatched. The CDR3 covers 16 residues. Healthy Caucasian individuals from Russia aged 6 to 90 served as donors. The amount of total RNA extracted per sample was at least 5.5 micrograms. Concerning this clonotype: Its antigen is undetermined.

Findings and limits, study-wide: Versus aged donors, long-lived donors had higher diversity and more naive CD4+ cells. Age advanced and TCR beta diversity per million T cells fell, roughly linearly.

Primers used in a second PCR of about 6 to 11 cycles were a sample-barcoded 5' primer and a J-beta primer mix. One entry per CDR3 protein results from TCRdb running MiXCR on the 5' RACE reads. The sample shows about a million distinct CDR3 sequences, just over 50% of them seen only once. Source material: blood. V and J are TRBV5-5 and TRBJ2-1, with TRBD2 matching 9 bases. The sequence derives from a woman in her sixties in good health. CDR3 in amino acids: CASRQQLLAGSNEQFF. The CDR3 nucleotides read TGTGCCAGCAGGCAGCAGCTCCTAGCGGGATCCAATGAGCAGTTCTTC. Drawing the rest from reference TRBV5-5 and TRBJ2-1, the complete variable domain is DAGVTQSPTHLIKTRGQQVTLRCSPISGHKSVSWYQQVLGQGPQFIFQYYEKEERGRGNFPDRFSARQFPNYSSELNVNALLLGDSALYLCASRQQLLAGSNEQFFGPGTRLTVL.